The clone carrying this T cell receptor beta chain was found many times. Its antigen is not known. TCRdb recomputed calls from the 5' RACE reads with MiXCR, one row per CDR3 protein. Of about 160,000 distinct CDR3 sequences in the sample, 9.5% to 10% are singletons; the top ten hold roughly 16%. The sample is drawn from a study of CD8 T cells in ankylosing spondylitis. Study-wide results and limits: Researchers report that disease-linked clones proved CD8+ and relatively rare in peripheral blood.

V lost 0 bases and J lost 10, with 9 bases in between. In germline, CDR1 is MNHNY, CDR2 SVGAGI (reference sequence). The CDR3 sequence is 12 residues long. This clonotype originated in a female donor with ankylosing spondylitis or in good health (not recorded which). The rearrangement uses TRBV6-6 and TRBJ1-1; D might be TRBD1 (6 bases). The sequenced sample was blood, either unsorted or a sorted T cell fraction (not recorded which). Here the CDR3 reads CASSYSRDTAFF. DNA for the CDR3: TGTGCCAGCAGTTACTCGAGGGACACAGCTTTCTTT.